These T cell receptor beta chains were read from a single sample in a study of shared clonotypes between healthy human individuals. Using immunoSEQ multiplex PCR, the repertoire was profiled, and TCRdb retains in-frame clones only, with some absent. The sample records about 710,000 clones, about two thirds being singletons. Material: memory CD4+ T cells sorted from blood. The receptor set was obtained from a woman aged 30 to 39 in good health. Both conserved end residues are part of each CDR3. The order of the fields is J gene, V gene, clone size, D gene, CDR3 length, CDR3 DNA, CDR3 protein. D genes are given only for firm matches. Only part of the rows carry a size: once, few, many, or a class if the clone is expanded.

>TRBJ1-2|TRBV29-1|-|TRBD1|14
TGCAGCGTTGAAGGACAGGGAGCGAGCTATGGCTACACCTTC
CSVEGQGASYGYTF
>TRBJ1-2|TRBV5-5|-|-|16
TGTGCCAGCAGCTTTGCTCCAGGAGCAGATAACTATGGCTACACCTTC
CASSFAPGADNYGYTF
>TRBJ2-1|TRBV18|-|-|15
TGTGCCAGCTCACCACCGAAGAGCTCCTACAATGAGCAGTTCTTC
CASSPPKSSYNEQFF
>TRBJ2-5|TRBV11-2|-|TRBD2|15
TGTGCCAGCAGCGCCGGACTAGCGGGCCAAGAGACCCAGTACTTC
CASSAGLAGQETQYF
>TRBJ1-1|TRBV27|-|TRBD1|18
TGTGCCAGCAGTTTATCGAGGGGACAGGGGTCCCCGAACACTGAAGCTTTCTTT
CASSLSRGQGSPNTEAFF
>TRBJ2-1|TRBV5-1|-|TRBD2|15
TGCGCCAGCAGCGTCCCGCTAAGCGGGGTTGCCGAGCAGTTCTTC
CASSVPLSGVAEQFF
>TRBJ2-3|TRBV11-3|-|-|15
TGTGCCAGCAGCTTGGGGGTTCTCACTCCACATACGCAGTATTTT
CASSLGVLTPHTQYF
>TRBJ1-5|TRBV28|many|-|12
TGTGCCAGCAACTGGATGAATCAGCCCCAGCATTTT
CASNWMNQPQHF
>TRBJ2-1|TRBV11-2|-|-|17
TGTGCCAGCAGCACAAATCTGTGGCTTACCTCCTACAATGAGCAGTTCTTC
CASSTNLWLTSYNEQFF
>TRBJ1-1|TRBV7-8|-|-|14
TGTGCCAGCAGCTTAGGGCGGATGAACACTGAAGCTTTCTTT
CASSLGRMNTEAFF
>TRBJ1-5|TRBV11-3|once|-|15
TGTGCCAGCAGAGCCAAGACTTATAGCAATCAGCCCCAGCATTTT
CASRAKTYSNQPQHF
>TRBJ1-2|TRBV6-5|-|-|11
TGTGCCAGTTCAGGAATGTATGGCTACACCTTC
CASSGMYGYTF
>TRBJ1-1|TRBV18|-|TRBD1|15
TGTGCCAGCTCACCCGACAGGGATTTGAACACTGAAGCTTTCTTT
CASSPDRDLNTEAFF
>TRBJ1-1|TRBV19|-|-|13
TGTGCCAGTGTCGGGTGGCGGGCCACTGAAGCTTTCTTT
CASVGWRATEAFF
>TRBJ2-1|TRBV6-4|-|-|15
TGTGCCAGCAGTGACCCCGGGAGCTCCTACAATGAGCAGTTCTTC
CASSDPGSSYNEQFF
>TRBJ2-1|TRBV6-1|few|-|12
TGTGCCAGCAGCCTATCCTTCAATGAGCAGTTCTTC
CASSLSFNEQFF
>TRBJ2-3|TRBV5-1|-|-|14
TGCGCCAGCAGCTCCTTGGGGGGATCCGATACGCAGTATTTT
CASSSLGGSDTQYF
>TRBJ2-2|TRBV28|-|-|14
TGTGCCAGCATCGCTGGCCAGGGGACCGGGGAGCTGTTTTTT
CASIAGQGTGELFF
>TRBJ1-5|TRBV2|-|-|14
TGTGCCAGCAGAGCGACAAATAGCAATCAGCCCCAGCATTTT
CASRATNSNQPQHF
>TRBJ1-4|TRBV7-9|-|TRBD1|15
TGTGCCAGCAGCCCACAGGGGGCCCTTAATGAAAAACTGTTTTTT
CASSPQGALNEKLFF
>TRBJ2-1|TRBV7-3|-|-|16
TGTGCCAGCAGCTTAATAGGCGGGGCCTCCTACAATGAGCAGTTCTTC
CASSLIGGASYNEQFF
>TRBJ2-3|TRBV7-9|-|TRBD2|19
TGTGCCAGCAGCTATCCGCCGGGACTAGCGGGAGGCCGCACAGATACGCAGTATTTT
CASSYPPGLAGGRTDTQYF
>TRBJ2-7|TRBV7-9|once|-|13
TGTGCCAGCAGCAGGGGGGCGATCAACGAGCAGTACTTC
CASSRGAINEQYF
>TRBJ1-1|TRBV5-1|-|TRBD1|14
TGCGCCAGCAGCCTACAGGGGGCGTTCACTGAAGCTTTCTTT
CASSLQGAFTEAFF
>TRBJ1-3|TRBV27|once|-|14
TGTGCCAGCAGTCTCGGAAGACCTGGAAACACCATATATTTT
CASSLGRPGNTIYF
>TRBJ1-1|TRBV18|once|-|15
TGTGCCAGCTCACCAGATAAGATCATGAACACTGAAGCTTTCTTT
CASSPDKIMNTEAFF
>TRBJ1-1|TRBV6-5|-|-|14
TGTGCCAGCAGTTCCATCAGTGGGGGCACTGAAGCTTTCTTT
CASSSISGGTEAFF
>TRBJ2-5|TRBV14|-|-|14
TGTGCCAGCAGCCAAGAGCCAGGGTTGAAGACCCAGTACTTC
CASSQEPGLKTQYF
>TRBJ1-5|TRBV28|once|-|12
TGTGCCAGCAGTTTAGCGTGGCAGCCCCAGCATTTT
CASSLAWQPQHF
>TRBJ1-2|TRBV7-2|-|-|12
TGTGCCAGCAGCTTACAATTCAAGGGGTACACCTTC
CASSLQFKGYTF
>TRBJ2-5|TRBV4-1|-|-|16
TGCGCCAGCAGCCAAGCAAACTTGGGGTTCGAGGAGACCCAGTACTTC
CASSQANLGFEETQYF
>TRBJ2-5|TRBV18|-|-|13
TGTGCCAGCTCTCCCGGACAAGCAGAGACCCAGTACTTC
CASSPGQAETQYF
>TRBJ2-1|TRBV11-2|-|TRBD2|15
TGTGCCAGCAGGTTGGGACTAGCGGAGAACAATGAGCAGTTCTTC
CASRLGLAENNEQFF
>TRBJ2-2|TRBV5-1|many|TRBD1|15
TGCGCCAGCGGGTTACAGGGGGCCGACACCGGGGAGCTGTTTTTT
CASGLQGADTGELFF
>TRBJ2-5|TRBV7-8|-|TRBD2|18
TGTGCCAGCAGCTTCGGGACTAGCGGAGTTGGCGCCCAAGAGACCCAGTACTTC
CASSFGTSGVGAQETQYF
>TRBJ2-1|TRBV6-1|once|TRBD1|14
TGTGCCAGCAGCCCGGGACAGGGGGTCAATGAGCAGTTCTTC
CASSPGQGVNEQFF
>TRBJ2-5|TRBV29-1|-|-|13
TGCAGCGTTGATAAGGGTGCGGGAGAGACCCAGTACTTC
CSVDKGAGETQYF
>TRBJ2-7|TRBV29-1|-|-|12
TGCAGCGTTGAAGGGAGCTCCTACGAGCAGTACTTC
CSVEGSSYEQYF
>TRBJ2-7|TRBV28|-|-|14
TGTGCCAGCAGTTCCGGGACGGGGGTCTACGAGCAGTACTTC
CASSSGTGVYEQYF
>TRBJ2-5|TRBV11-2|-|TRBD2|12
TGTGCCAGCAGCCCGAGCGGGGGAAAGCAGTACTTC
CASSPSGGKQYF
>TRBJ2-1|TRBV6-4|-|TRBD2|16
TGTGCCAGCAGTCAAACTAGCGGGGGTGCCTACAATGAGCAGTTCTTC
CASSQTSGGAYNEQFF
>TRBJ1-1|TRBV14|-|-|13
TGTGCCAGCAGCCCTTGGGAAAACACTGAAGCTTTCTTT
CASSPWENTEAFF